The 22 T cell receptor beta chains listed next were all sequenced from one sample in a study of blood T cell repertoires in COVID-19. The table came from immunoSEQ multiplex PCR; TCRdb's copy has only in-frame clones and leaves some out. In the table there are around 140,000 clones, over 65% of which are singletons. The specimen sequenced was peripheral blood. These receptors all come from an elderly woman with active or convalescent COVID-19.

V is TRBV11-2 and J is TRBJ2-5, with D tentatively TRBD1 (5 bases). CDR1 and CDR2 (germline): SGHAT, FQNNGV. This CDR3 is 12 amino acids long. The V end lost 10 bases, the J end lost 4 bases, and 13 bases lay between the germline ends. The CDR3 loop is CATRQGSETQYF. The CDR3 coding sequence is TGTGCCACGAGGCAGGGTTCAGAGACCCAGTACTTC.

This clone was detected only once. The V gene is TRBV5-1, the J gene TRBJ2-5; maybe TRBD2 (5 bases). This CDR3 spans 15 amino acids. CDR1 is SGHRS, CDR2 YFSETQ, per germline. Trimming left V 4 bases short and J 6 bases short, with 19 bases between. The CDR3 protein is CASSPWTDWQKTQYF. CDR3 bases: TGCGCCAGCAGCCCGTGGACGGACTGGCAAAAGACCCAGTACTTC.

This chain links TRBV6-5 with TRBJ1-6; possibly TRBD1 for D (5 bases). The CDR3 extends over 14 amino acids. Germline loops: CDR1 MNHEY, CDR2 SVGAGI. V was trimmed by 6 bases and J by 13 bases, leaving 19 bases between them. The CDR3 is CASRMATDLRPLHF. In nucleotides, the CDR3 is TGTGCCAGCAGAATGGCGACAGACCTGAGGCCCCTCCACTTT.

In DNA, the CDR3 is TGTGCCATCAGTGAGTCGAGCGGGCGGTACAATGAGCAGTTCTTC. It encodes CAISESSGRYNEQFF. The chain is built from TRBV10-3 and TRBJ2-1; a possible D gene is TRBD2 (6 bases). Trimming left V 0 bases short and J 4 bases short, with 10 bases between. Germline-derived CDR1 and CDR2 are ENHRY and SYGVKD. This CDR3 is built from 15 residues.

The rearrangement joins TRBV5-8 to TRBJ1-1; perhaps TRBD1 as D (6 bases). Looked up from germline, CDR1 is SGHTS and CDR2 is YDEGEE. Trimming removed 4 bases at V and 0 bases at J, with 13 bases between. The CDR3 totals 15 residues. CDR3 region: CASSRSGQLNTEAFF. In nucleotides, the CDR3 is TGTGCCAGCAGCCGATCGGGACAACTGAACACTGAAGCTTTCTTT.

The chain links TRBV5-4 to TRBJ1-1; TRBD1 matches at 8 bases. The CDR3 runs 14 residues. J lost 0 bases, V lost 4 bases, and 2 bases had no gene match. Germline lookup yields CDR1 SGHNT and CDR2 YYREEE (reference sequence). DNA of the CDR3: TGTGCCAGCAGCCGGACAGGGTTGAACACTGAAGCTTTCTTT. Its translation: CASSRTGLNTEAFF.

The chain has TRBV6-2 or TRBV6-3 and TRBJ2-5, with D possibly being TRBD2 (5 bases). The CDR3 runs 16 residues. V gave up 5 bases and J gave up 3 bases, with 19 bases separating them. The V gene's germline CDR1 is MNHEY and CDR2 SVGEGT. This chain's CDR3 is CASSARYRGSEETQYF. DNA of the CDR3: TGTGCCAGCAGTGCTAGATACAGAGGGTCGGAAGAGACCCAGTACTTC.

This clone came up once. The gene calls are TRBV6-5 and TRBJ1-6; the D is unclear. There are 13 residues in the CDR3. Trimming removed 5 bases at V and 8 bases at J, with 10 bases between. Germline values: CDR1 MNHEY, CDR2 SVGAGI. CDR3: CASSPGVDSPLHF. CDR3 nucleotide sequence: TGTGCCAGCAGTCCAGGTGTGGATTCACCCCTCCACTTT.

This chain connects TRBV28 to TRBJ1-5; maybe TRBD1 (5 bases). Germline values: CDR1 MDHEN, CDR2 SYDVKM. The CDR3 runs 12 residues. V was cut by 8 bases and J by 7 bases, with 12 bases left in between. CDR3 sequence (DNA): TGTGCCAGCCGCGAAGGGGTGCAGCCCCAGCATTTT. This sequence encodes CASREGVQPQHF.

CDR3 nucleotide sequence: TGTGCCAGTCAAGGGGCCATTGGCAATCAGCCCCAGCATTTT. Translating it yields CASQGAIGNQPQHF. The V gene is TRBV19, the J gene TRBJ1-5; a weak D match, TRBD1 (5 bases). V gave up 8 bases and J gave up 2 bases, with 13 bases separating them. The CDR3 has 14 residues. Germline-derived CDR1 and CDR2 are LNHDA and SQIVND (reference sequence).

The V gene is TRBV6-5, the J gene TRBJ2-5; 8 bases agree with TRBD1. The CDR3 consists of 15 residues. J gave up 3 bases and V 6 bases, and 9 bases lay outside the gene matches. CDR1 is MNHEY, CDR2 SVGAGI, per germline. The chain's CDR3 is CASSERRGLEETQYF. The CDR3 DNA follows: TGTGCCAGCAGCGAGCGCAGGGGGCTTGAAGAGACCCAGTACTTC.

The chain combines TRBV21-1 with TRBJ1-1. TRBV21-1 is tagged as a pseudogene. The CDR3 extends over 15 amino acids. As DNA, the CDR3 is TGTGCCAGCAGCAAGTCTGGGGGGAAGGACACTGAAGCTTTCTTT. Residues: CASSKSGGKDTEAFF.

This rearrangement joins TRBV4-2 to TRBJ1-2; 10 bases agree with TRBD1. The CDR3 totals 17 residues. Germline V CDR1 and CDR2: LGHNA, YNFKEQ. Losses at the gene ends were 4 bases for V and 0 bases for J; bases not matched to a gene: 8. The DNA of the CDR3 is TGTGCCAGCAGCCCGGAGACAGGGGGCACGACTAACTATGGCTACACCTTC. It specifies CASSPETGGTTNYGYTF.

The rearrangement joins TRBV7-8 to TRBJ2-4; maybe TRBD1 (5 bases). V dropped 1 base and J dropped 8 bases, with 15 bases sitting between them. This CDR3 comprises 15 residues. CDR1 is SGHVS and CDR2 is FQNEAQ in the germline V gene. CDR3 nucleotides: TGTGCCAGCAGCTTAGGCGGCAGGGCCTCGGACATTCAGTACTTC. Encoded protein: CASSLGGRASDIQYF.

The J gene is TRBJ2-1, the V gene TRBV5-1, with 8 nucleotides matching TRBD2. The V gene's germline CDR1 is SGHRS and CDR2 YFSETQ. The CDR3 totals 13 residues. The CDR3 DNA sequence: TGCGCAAGCGGGGGCCCCCTCTACAATGAGCAGTTCTTC. Its protein is CASGGPLYNEQFF. The whole variable domain, filled in from reference TRBV5-1 and TRBJ2-1, reads KAGVTQTPRYLIKTRGQQVTLSCSPISGHRSVSWYQQTPGQGLQFLFEYFSETQRNKGNFPGRFSGRQFSNSRSEMNVSTLELGDSALYLCASGGPLYNEQFFGPGTRLTVL.

J is TRBJ1-4 and V is TRBV3-1 (or the pseudogene TRBV3-2), with D unresolved. CDR3 length: 15 amino acids. Germline CDR1 reads LGHDT; CDR2 reads YNNKEL (reference sequence). The V gene lost 2 bases and the J gene lost 10 bases, with 17 bases spanning the gap. The CDR3: CASSQTFQPRVKLFF. The DNA for the CDR3 is TGTGCCAGCAGCCAAACCTTCCAACCCCGGGTAAAACTGTTTTTT.

This clone was counted ten times or more. CDR3 protein: CASSQDRNYGYTF. In DNA, the CDR3 is TGTGCCAGCAGTCAGGACAGGAACTATGGCTACACCTTC. V is TRBV5-6 and J is TRBJ1-2; 7 bases agree with TRBD1. J lost 2 bases, V lost 5 bases, and 3 bases had no gene match. Germline V gene data show CDR1 as SGHDT and CDR2 as YYEEEE. The CDR3 has 13 residues. Combining the CDR3 with reference TRBV5-6 and TRBJ1-2 gives the whole variable domain DAGVTQSPTHLIKTRGQQVTLRCSPKSGHDTVSWYQQALGQGPQFIFQYYEEEERQRGNFPDRFSGHQFPNYSSELNVNALLLGDSALYLCASSQDRNYGYTFGSGTRLTVV.

The V and J genes are TRBV14 and TRBJ1-6; no firm D call. CDR1 SGHDN and CDR2 FVKESK come from the germline V gene. CDR3 length: 17 residues. V lost 2 bases and J lost 0, with 11 bases in between. The CDR3 sequence is CASSQISGSSYNSPLHF. The CDR3 nucleotides read TGTGCCAGCAGCCAAATTTCGGGGAGCTCCTATAATTCACCCCTCCACTTT. The full variable domain, with the rest looked up from reference TRBV14 and TRBJ1-6, is EAGVTQFPSHSVIEKGQTVTLRCDPISGHDNLYWYRRVMGKEIKFLLHFVKESKQDESGMPNNRFLAERTGGTYSTLKVQPAELEDSGVYFCASSQISGSSYNSPLHFGNGTRLTVT.

The chain employs TRBV21-1 and TRBJ1-2. TRBV21-1 is a listed pseudogene. CDR3 length: 14 amino acids. The CDR3 DNA is TGTGCCAGCAGCATCCGGGGGTCTAACTATGGCTACACCTTC. It translates to CASSIRGSNYGYTF.

The chain combines TRBV11-2 with TRBJ2-7; 8 bases agree with TRBD1. V shed 3 bases and J 3 bases; nucleotides not matched to a gene: 7. The CDR3 contains 15 residues. Germline CDR1 and CDR2: SGHAT and FQNNGV. The CDR3 reads CASSFTDRGSYEQYF. The CDR3 nucleotides read TGTGCCAGCAGCTTTACCGACAGGGGAAGCTACGAGCAGTACTTC.

This clone was counted a few times. Written as DNA, the CDR3 is TGTGCCAGCAGCCAGGGGCACTCCTACGAGCAGTACTTC. Translation: CASSQGHSYEQYF. The chain links TRBV28 to TRBJ2-7; possibly TRBD1 for D (6 bases). Germline CDR1 reads MDHEN; CDR2 reads SYDVKM. V was shortened by 6 bases and J by 0 bases, with 9 bases between the two germline ends. This CDR3 has 13 residues.

This chain connects TRBV28 to TRBJ2-3, with 7 bases aligning to TRBD1. The CDR3 has 14 amino acids. V shed 2 bases, J shed 5 bases, and the junction held 4 bases outside the gene matches. The germline CDR1 and CDR2 sequences are MDHEN and SYDVKM. The CDR3 DNA reads TGTGCCAGCAGTTTAGGACAGGCGATAGATACGCAGTATTTT. Amino acids: CASSLGQAIDTQYF.